These T cell receptor beta chains were read from a single sample in a study of blood T cell repertoires in COVID-19. Using immunoSEQ multiplex PCR, the repertoire was profiled, and TCRdb retains in-frame clones only, with some absent. The data hold 200,000 to 300,000 clones, with roughly 83% observed a single time. Sequences were obtained from peripheral blood. Source of these receptors: a woman of 80 years or more with acute or convalescent COVID-19. The CDR3 runs from the conserved cysteine through the conserved F or W. A D gene is named only where the DNA matches it firmly. Only part of the rows carry a size: once, few, many, or a class if the clone is expanded.

D gene: NA
clone size: NA
J gene: TRBJ2-3
CDR3 length: 13
V gene: TRBV5-1
CDR3 protein: CASSRDSTDTQYF
CDR3 DNA: TGCGCCAGCAGTCGCGACAGTACAGATACGCAGTATTTT

D gene: TRBD1
clone size: NA
J gene: TRBJ1-2
CDR3 length: 17
V gene: TRBV28
CDR3 protein: CASSPDGTGVPSYGYTF
CDR3 DNA: TGTGCCAGCAGTCCGGACGGGACAGGCGTGCCATCCTATGGCTACACCTTC

D gene: TRBD2
clone size: NA
J gene: TRBJ2-2
CDR3 length: 16
V gene: TRBV7-8
CDR3 protein: CASSRPQRGGFGELFF
CDR3 DNA: TGTGCCAGCAGCCGCCCCCAGCGGGGGGGCTTCGGGGAGCTGTTTTTT

D gene: TRBD1
clone size: once
J gene: TRBJ1-4
CDR3 length: 16
V gene: TRBV7-9
CDR3 protein: CASSLPGQAGIEKLFF
CDR3 DNA: TGTGCCAGCAGCTTACCTGGACAGGCGGGAATTGAAAAACTGTTTTTT

D gene: NA
clone size: NA
J gene: TRBJ1-3
CDR3 length: 16
V gene: TRBV3-1/TRBV3-2
CDR3 protein: CASSPANGGAGNTIYF
CDR3 DNA: TGTGCCAGCAGCCCCGCCAACGGTGGTGCTGGAAACACCATATATTTT

D gene: TRBD1
clone size: NA
J gene: TRBJ1-5
CDR3 length: 15
V gene: TRBV2
CDR3 protein: CASSENGRGRSSQHF
CDR3 DNA: TGTGCCAGCAGTGAAAACGGAAGGGGGCGGTCCTCCCAGCATTTT

D gene: NA
clone size: NA
J gene: TRBJ2-5
CDR3 length: 15
V gene: TRBV28
CDR3 protein: CASSLVGGGQETQYF
CDR3 DNA: TGTGCCAGCAGTTTGGTAGGAGGTGGGCAAGAGACCCAGTACTTC

D gene: TRBD1
clone size: NA
J gene: TRBJ1-4
CDR3 length: 14
V gene: TRBV25-1
CDR3 protein: CASSTGQLNEKLFF
CDR3 DNA: TGTGCCAGCTCCACGGGACAGCTAAATGAAAAACTGTTTTTT

D gene: NA
clone size: NA
J gene: TRBJ1-1
CDR3 length: 14
V gene: TRBV5-6
CDR3 protein: CASSLEGFGTEAFF
CDR3 DNA: TGTGCCAGCAGCTTGGAGGGGTTCGGCACTGAAGCTTTCTTT

D gene: NA
clone size: NA
J gene: TRBJ1-1
CDR3 length: 16
V gene: TRBV5-1
CDR3 protein: CASSSGQSGVGTEAFF
CDR3 DNA: TGCGCCAGCAGCTCCGGACAGAGCGGCGTTGGCACTGAAGCTTTCTTT

D gene: TRBD2
clone size: NA
J gene: TRBJ2-3
CDR3 length: 14
V gene: TRBV28
CDR3 protein: CASSRSGGDDTQYF
CDR3 DNA: TGTGCCAGCAGCCGAAGCGGGGGGGATGATACGCAGTATTTT

D gene: TRBD2
clone size: NA
J gene: TRBJ2-2
CDR3 length: 14
V gene: TRBV2
CDR3 protein: CASTREGSTGELFF
CDR3 DNA: TGTGCCAGCACGCGGGAGGGAAGCACCGGGGAGCTGTTTTTT

D gene: TRBD1
clone size: NA
J gene: TRBJ2-2
CDR3 length: 14
V gene: TRBV6-5
CDR3 protein: CAGQGKRNTGELFF
CDR3 DNA: TGTGCCGGACAGGGGAAGCGAAACACCGGGGAGCTGTTTTTT

D gene: NA
clone size: NA
J gene: TRBJ2-7
CDR3 length: 14
V gene: TRBV7-2
CDR3 protein: CASSLTGFSYEQYF
CDR3 DNA: TGTGCCAGCAGCCTTACAGGGTTCTCCTACGAGCAGTACTTC

D gene: TRBD1
clone size: few
J gene: TRBJ1-5
CDR3 length: 14
V gene: TRBV7-8
CDR3 protein: CASSWDSSNQPQHF
CDR3 DNA: TGTGCCAGCAGCTGGGACAGCAGCAATCAGCCCCAGCATTTT

D gene: TRBD1
clone size: NA
J gene: TRBJ1-5
CDR3 length: 13
V gene: TRBV9
CDR3 protein: CASSGEGTVPQHF
CDR3 DNA: TGTGCCAGCAGCGGAGAGGGGACAGTGCCCCAGCATTTT

D gene: TRBD1
clone size: NA
J gene: TRBJ2-5
CDR3 length: 14
V gene: TRBV15
CDR3 protein: CATSRPGQQETQYF
CDR3 DNA: TGTGCCACCAGCAGACCGGGACAGCAAGAGACCCAGTACTTC

D gene: NA
clone size: NA
J gene: TRBJ1-2
CDR3 length: 15
V gene: TRBV29-1
CDR3 protein: CSVEWDIPGSYGYTF
CDR3 DNA: TGCAGCGTTGAATGGGACATCCCAGGTAGCTATGGCTACACCTTC

D gene: NA
clone size: NA
J gene: TRBJ1-3
CDR3 length: 15
V gene: TRBV7-8
CDR3 protein: CASSRGGASGNTIYF
CDR3 DNA: TGTGCCAGCAGCCGAGGCGGGGCCTCTGGAAACACCATATATTTT

D gene: TRBD1
clone size: NA
J gene: TRBJ2-1
CDR3 length: 16
V gene: TRBV7-9
CDR3 protein: CASSPAWGQGYNEQFF
CDR3 DNA: TGTGCCAGCAGCCCAGCTTGGGGACAGGGATACAATGAGCAGTTCTTC

D gene: NA
clone size: NA
J gene: TRBJ2-7
CDR3 length: 15
V gene: TRBV18
CDR3 protein: CASSSQRSMIHEQYF
CDR3 DNA: TGTGCCAGCTCATCACAGCGCTCTATGATCCACGAGCAGTACTTC

D gene: NA
clone size: NA
J gene: TRBJ1-2
CDR3 length: 14
V gene: TRBV30
CDR3 protein: CAWRPQGAYYGYTF
CDR3 DNA: TGTGCCTGGAGACCACAGGGAGCGTACTATGGCTACACCTTC

D gene: NA
clone size: NA
J gene: TRBJ1-6
CDR3 length: 15
V gene: TRBV5-4
CDR3 protein: CASSLMGGDNSPLHF
CDR3 DNA: TGTGCCAGCAGCCTTATGGGAGGGGATAATTCACCCCTCCACTTT

D gene: NA
clone size: NA
J gene: TRBJ1-2
CDR3 length: 13
V gene: TRBV5-6
CDR3 protein: CASSLRPVEGYTF
CDR3 DNA: TGTGCCAGCAGCTTACGTCCCGTAGAGGGCTACACCTTC

D gene: NA
clone size: NA
J gene: TRBJ1-2
CDR3 length: 13
V gene: TRBV5-1
CDR3 protein: CASSRGGEVGYTF
CDR3 DNA: TGCGCCAGCAGCCGGGGAGGGGAGGTTGGCTACACCTTC

D gene: NA
clone size: NA
J gene: TRBJ1-1
CDR3 length: 13
V gene: TRBV7-3
CDR3 protein: CASSASGFGEAFF
CDR3 DNA: TGTGCCAGCAGCGCCTCGGGTTTTGGTGAAGCTTTCTTT

D gene: TRBD1
clone size: NA
J gene: TRBJ1-2
CDR3 length: 15
V gene: TRBV28
CDR3 protein: CASSTQGAANYGYTF
CDR3 DNA: TGTGCCAGCAGTACCCAGGGGGCAGCTAACTATGGCTACACCTTC

D gene: NA
clone size: NA
J gene: TRBJ1-5
CDR3 length: 13
V gene: TRBV19
CDR3 protein: CASSIMSGQPQHF
CDR3 DNA: TGTGCCAGTAGTATTATGAGCGGTCAGCCCCAGCATTTT

D gene: TRBD2
clone size: NA
J gene: TRBJ2-7
CDR3 length: 15
V gene: TRBV5-1
CDR3 protein: CASSLTAGLSYEQYF
CDR3 DNA: TGCGCCAGCAGCTTGACAGCGGGGCTCTCCTACGAGCAGTACTTC

D gene: NA
clone size: NA
J gene: TRBJ2-5
CDR3 length: 13
V gene: TRBV9
CDR3 protein: CASSGGGKETQYF
CDR3 DNA: TGTGCCAGCAGCGGGGGGGGCAAAGAGACCCAGTACTTC

D gene: NA
clone size: few
J gene: TRBJ1-6
CDR3 length: 15
V gene: TRBV5-1
CDR3 protein: CASSGGTPEDSPLHF
CDR3 DNA: TGCGCCAGCAGCGGCGGGACGCCGGAGGATTCACCCCTCCACTTT

D gene: NA
clone size: NA
J gene: TRBJ1-4
CDR3 length: 15
V gene: TRBV28
CDR3 protein: CASTQTGRTNEKLFF
CDR3 DNA: TGTGCCAGCACCCAAACGGGTCGGACTAATGAAAAACTGTTTTTT

D gene: NA
clone size: NA
J gene: TRBJ1-2
CDR3 length: 11
V gene: TRBV28
CDR3 protein: CASTSGGGYTF
CDR3 DNA: TGTGCCAGCACCTCGGGGGGTGGCTACACCTTC

D gene: NA
clone size: NA
J gene: TRBJ2-2
CDR3 length: 16
V gene: TRBV7-3
CDR3 protein: CASSPSLAGTSGELFF
CDR3 DNA: TGTGCCAGCAGCCCCTCTCTGGCGGGAACGAGCGGGGAGCTGTTTTTT

D gene: TRBD2
clone size: NA
J gene: TRBJ2-1
CDR3 length: 12
V gene: TRBV30
CDR3 protein: CAWSVPRGEQFF
CDR3 DNA: TGTGCCTGGAGTGTACCGCGGGGGGAGCAGTTCTTC

D gene: TRBD1
clone size: NA
J gene: TRBJ1-6
CDR3 length: 15
V gene: TRBV5-1
CDR3 protein: CASKIRQGDNSPLHF
CDR3 DNA: TGCGCCAGCAAAATAAGACAGGGAGATAATTCACCCCTCCACTTT

D gene: TRBD1
clone size: few
J gene: TRBJ1-5
CDR3 length: 14
V gene: TRBV2
CDR3 protein: CASRGQVSEQPQHF
CDR3 DNA: TGTGCCAGCAGAGGACAGGTTAGTGAACAGCCCCAGCATTTT

D gene: NA
clone size: NA
J gene: TRBJ2-2
CDR3 length: 16
V gene: TRBV18
CDR3 protein: CASSPPNRGSTGELFF
CDR3 DNA: TGTGCCAGCTCACCACCGAACAGAGGGAGCACCGGGGAGCTGTTTTTT

D gene: TRBD1
clone size: once
J gene: TRBJ1-1
CDR3 length: 16
V gene: TRBV3-1/TRBV3-2
CDR3 protein: CASSQTGPVLFSEAFF
CDR3 DNA: TGTGCCAGCAGCCAGACAGGGCCTGTTTTGTTCTCTGAAGCTTTCTTT